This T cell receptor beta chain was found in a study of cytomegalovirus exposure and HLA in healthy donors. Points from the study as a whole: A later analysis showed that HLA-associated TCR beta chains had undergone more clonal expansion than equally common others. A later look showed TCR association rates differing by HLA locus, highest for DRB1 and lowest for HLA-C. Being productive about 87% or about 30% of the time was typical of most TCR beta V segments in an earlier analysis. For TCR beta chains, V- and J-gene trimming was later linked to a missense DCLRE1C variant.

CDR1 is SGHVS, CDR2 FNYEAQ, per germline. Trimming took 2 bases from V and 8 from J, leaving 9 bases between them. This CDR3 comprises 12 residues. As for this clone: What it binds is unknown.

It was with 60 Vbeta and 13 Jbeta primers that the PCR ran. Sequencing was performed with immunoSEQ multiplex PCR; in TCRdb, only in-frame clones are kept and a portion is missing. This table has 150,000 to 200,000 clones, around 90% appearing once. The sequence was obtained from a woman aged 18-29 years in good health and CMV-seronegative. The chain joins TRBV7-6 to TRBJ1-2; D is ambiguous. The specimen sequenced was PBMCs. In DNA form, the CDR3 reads TGTGCCAGCAGCTTACCCGCCGGGGGCTACACCTTC. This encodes CASSLPAGGYTF.